This TCR beta chain was identified during a study of cytomegalovirus exposure and HLA in healthy donors. The germline CDR1 and CDR2 sequences are MGHDK and SYGVNS. The trim removed 1 base at V and 4 bases at J, leaving 5 bases unmatched. This CDR3 region has 16 residues. Vbeta (60) and Jbeta (13) primers were used in the PCR. Clones were sequenced by immunoSEQ multiplex PCR, and TCRdb holds only the in-frame ones, with some missing. Among 100,000 to 150,000 clones, around 83% were seen once, and the ten largest hold around 1.3%. The chain is built from TRBV25-1 and TRBJ2-1; 9 nucleotides agree with TRBD2. Sample: PBMCs. The TCR originated in a girl aged 2 to 10 in good health and CMV-seronegative. The CDR3 bases are TGTGCCAGCAGTGAATTTGGCGGGAGGGCTTACAATGAGCAGTTCTTC. It encodes CASSEFGGRAYNEQFF.